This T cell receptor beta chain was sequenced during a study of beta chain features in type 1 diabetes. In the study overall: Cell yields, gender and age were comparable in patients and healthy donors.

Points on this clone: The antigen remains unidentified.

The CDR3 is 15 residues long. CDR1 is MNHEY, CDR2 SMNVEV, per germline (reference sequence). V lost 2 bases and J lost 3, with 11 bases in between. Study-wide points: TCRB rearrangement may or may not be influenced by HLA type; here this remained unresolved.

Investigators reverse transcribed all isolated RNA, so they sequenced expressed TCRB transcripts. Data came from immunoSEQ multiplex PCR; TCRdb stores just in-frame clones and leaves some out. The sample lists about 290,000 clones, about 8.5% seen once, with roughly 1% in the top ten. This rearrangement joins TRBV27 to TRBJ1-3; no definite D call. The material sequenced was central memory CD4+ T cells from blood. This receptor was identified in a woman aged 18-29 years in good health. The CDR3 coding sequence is TGTGCCAGCAGTTTAAGCCCGCAGCTTGGAAACACCATATATTTT. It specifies CASSLSPQLGNTIYF.